These T cell receptor beta chains were read from a single sample in a study of blood T cell repertoires in COVID-19. Produced via immunoSEQ multiplex PCR; TCRdb's table is partial and in-frame only. The data show about 260,000 clones, around 86% seen once. The sample taken for sequencing was peripheral blood. Receptor source: a man between 35 and 55 years old who had recovered from COVID-19. Each CDR3 is given with its conserved first and last residue. D genes are given only for firm matches. Only part of the rows carry a size: once, few, many, or a class if the clone is expanded.

abundance: NA; v_gene: TRBV23-1; j_gene: TRBJ2-6; d_gene: TRBD1; CDR3aa: CASSQIPPGQGFSGANVLTF; CDR3nt: TGCGCCAGCAGTCAGATTCCCCCGGGACAGGGCTTTTCTGGGGCCAACGTCCTGACTTTC
abundance: NA; v_gene: TRBV6-5; j_gene: TRBJ2-5; d_gene: NA; CDR3aa: CASGQTYQETQYF; CDR3nt: TGTGCCAGCGGGCAGACGTACCAAGAGACCCAGTACTTC
abundance: few; v_gene: TRBV7-9; j_gene: TRBJ1-2; d_gene: TRBD1; CDR3aa: CASSSDRGPHYGYTF; CDR3nt: TGTGCCAGCAGCTCCGACAGGGGCCCCCACTATGGCTACACCTTC
abundance: NA; v_gene: TRBV6-4; j_gene: TRBJ1-2; d_gene: NA; CDR3aa: CASSDTGNYGYTF; CDR3nt: TGTGCCAGCAGCGATACAGGCAACTATGGCTACACCTTC
abundance: few; v_gene: TRBV7-6; j_gene: TRBJ2-1; d_gene: TRBD1; CDR3aa: CASSLEGTAYNEQFF; CDR3nt: TGTGCCAGCAGCTTAGAGGGGACAGCTTACAATGAGCAGTTCTTC
abundance: NA; v_gene: TRBV5-1; j_gene: TRBJ1-3; d_gene: NA; CDR3aa: CASSLDSQRNMRTENTIYF; CDR3nt: TGCGCCAGCAGCTTGGACTCCCAGCGTAATATGAGGACAGAAAACACCATATATTTT
abundance: NA; v_gene: TRBV5-4; j_gene: TRBJ1-2; d_gene: NA; CDR3aa: CASSLVGAGGYTF; CDR3nt: TGTGCCAGCAGCTTGGTGGGGGCAGGGGGCTACACCTTC
abundance: few; v_gene: TRBV3-1/TRBV3-2; j_gene: TRBJ2-2; d_gene: TRBD2; CDR3aa: CASSLSGGHGELFF; CDR3nt: TGTGCCAGCAGCCTTAGCGGGGGTCACGGGGAGCTGTTTTTT
abundance: NA; v_gene: TRBV19; j_gene: TRBJ1-1; d_gene: NA; CDR3aa: CASSIGEGLGTEAFF; CDR3nt: TGTGCCAGTAGTATAGGGGAGGGCTTGGGCACTGAAGCTTTCTTT
abundance: NA; v_gene: TRBV20-1; j_gene: TRBJ1-1; d_gene: NA; CDR3aa: CSARFLTEAFF; CDR3nt: TGCAGTGCTAGATTCCTTACTGAAGCTTTCTTT
abundance: NA; v_gene: TRBV12-5; j_gene: TRBJ1-1; d_gene: NA; CDR3aa: CASGSQGRVTEAFF; CDR3nt: TGTGCTAGTGGTTCACAGGGACGGGTGACTGAAGCTTTCTTT
abundance: NA; v_gene: TRBV19; j_gene: TRBJ2-7; d_gene: NA; CDR3aa: CASSIMDSVHEQYF; CDR3nt: TGTGCCAGTAGTATTATGGACAGCGTCCACGAGCAGTACTTC
abundance: NA; v_gene: TRBV19; j_gene: TRBJ1-2; d_gene: NA; CDR3aa: CASSSPGQSIHYGYTF; CDR3nt: TGTGCCAGTAGTTCACCCGGACAGTCTATCCACTATGGCTACACCTTC
abundance: NA; v_gene: TRBV6-6; j_gene: TRBJ2-7; d_gene: NA; CDR3aa: CASSGRADLSYEQYF; CDR3nt: TGTGCCAGCAGTGGGAGAGCGGATCTTTCCTACGAGCAGTACTTC
abundance: NA; v_gene: TRBV6-5; j_gene: TRBJ2-5; d_gene: NA; CDR3aa: CASSYSAGAFQETQYF; CDR3nt: TGTGCCAGCAGTTACTCAGCAGGGGCCTTCCAAGAGACCCAGTACTTC
abundance: NA; v_gene: TRBV15; j_gene: TRBJ2-4; d_gene: NA; CDR3aa: CATSRDGVAKNIQYF; CDR3nt: TGTGCCACCAGCAGAGACGGGGTGGCCAAAAACATTCAGTACTTC
abundance: NA; v_gene: TRBV10-3; j_gene: TRBJ2-7; d_gene: TRBD2; CDR3aa: CASADSGGGYEQYF; CDR3nt: TGTGCCTCGGCTGACTCGGGAGGGGGCTACGAGCAGTACTTC